Sequencing of this TCR beta chain was carried out in a study of CD8 T cells in Susac syndrome. General observations from the study: That the number of individuals in its TCR sequencing and HLA analysis was relatively small was acknowledged by the study.

V trimming: 4 bases; J trimming: 3 bases; junction bases outside the gene matches: 3. The CDR3 covers 13 residues. The germline CDR1 and CDR2 sequences are SGDLS and YYNGEE. The authors sequenced TCR beta from blood CD8+ and CD4+ T cells. Random hexamers were used to reverse transcribe an amount of about 0.45 to 1 ug RNA. An immunoSEQ multiplex PCR amplified TCR beta CDR3 over 54 Vbeta and 13 Jbeta. TCRdb reprocessed the immunoSEQ multiplex PCR reads with MiXCR, giving one entry per CDR3 protein. The table lists about 89,000 distinct CDR3 sequences, approximately 95% of them singletons. The table lists this clonotype with a few counts. The antigen is undetermined.

Specimen: CD8+ T cells from PBMCs. The clonotype was recovered from a human donor in good health. The J gene is TRBJ2-5, the V gene TRBV9; 7 bases are shared with TRBD1. This CDR3 is CASSSGQEETQYF. The CDR3 coding sequence is TGTGCCAGCAGCTCAGGACAGGAAGAGACCCAGTACTTC.